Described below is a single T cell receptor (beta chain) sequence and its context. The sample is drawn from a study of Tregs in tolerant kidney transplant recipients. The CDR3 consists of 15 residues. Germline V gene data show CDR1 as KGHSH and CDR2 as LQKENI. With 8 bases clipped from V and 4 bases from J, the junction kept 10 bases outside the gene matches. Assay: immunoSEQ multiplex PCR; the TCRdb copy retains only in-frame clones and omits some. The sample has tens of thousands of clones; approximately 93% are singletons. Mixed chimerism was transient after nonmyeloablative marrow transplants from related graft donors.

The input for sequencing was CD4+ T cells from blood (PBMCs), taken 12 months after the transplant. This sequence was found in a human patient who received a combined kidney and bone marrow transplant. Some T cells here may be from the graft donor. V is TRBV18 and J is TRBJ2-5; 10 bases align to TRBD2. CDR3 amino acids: CASAPSGSYGETQYF. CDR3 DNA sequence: TGTGCCAGCGCCCCTAGCGGGAGTTATGGAGAGACCCAGTACTTC.